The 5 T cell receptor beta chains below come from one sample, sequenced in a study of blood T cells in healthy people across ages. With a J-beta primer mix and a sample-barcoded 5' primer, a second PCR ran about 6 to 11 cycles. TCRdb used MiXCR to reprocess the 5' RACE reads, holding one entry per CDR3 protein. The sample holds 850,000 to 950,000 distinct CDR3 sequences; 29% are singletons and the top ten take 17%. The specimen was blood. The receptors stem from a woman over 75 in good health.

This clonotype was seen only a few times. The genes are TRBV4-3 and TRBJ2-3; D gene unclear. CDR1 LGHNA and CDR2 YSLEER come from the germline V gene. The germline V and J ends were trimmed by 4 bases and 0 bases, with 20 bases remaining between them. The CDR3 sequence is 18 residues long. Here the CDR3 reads CASSPKNPGDFSTDTQYF. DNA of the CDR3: TGCGCCAGCAGCCCGAAGAACCCAGGCGACTTTAGCACAGATACGCAGTATTTT.

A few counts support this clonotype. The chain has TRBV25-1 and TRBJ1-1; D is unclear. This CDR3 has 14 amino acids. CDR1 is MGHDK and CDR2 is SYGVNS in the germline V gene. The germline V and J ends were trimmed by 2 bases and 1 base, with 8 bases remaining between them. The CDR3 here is CASSEVPRNTEAFF. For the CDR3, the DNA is TGTGCCAGCAGTGAAGTTCCCCGGAACACTGAAGCTTTCTTT.

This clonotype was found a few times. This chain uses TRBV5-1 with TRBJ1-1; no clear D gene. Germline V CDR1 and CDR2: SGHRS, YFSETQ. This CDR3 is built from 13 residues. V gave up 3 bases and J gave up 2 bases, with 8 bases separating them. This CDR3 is CASSWAANTEAFF. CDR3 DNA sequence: TGCGCCAGCAGCTGGGCGGCAAACACTGAAGCTTTCTTT.

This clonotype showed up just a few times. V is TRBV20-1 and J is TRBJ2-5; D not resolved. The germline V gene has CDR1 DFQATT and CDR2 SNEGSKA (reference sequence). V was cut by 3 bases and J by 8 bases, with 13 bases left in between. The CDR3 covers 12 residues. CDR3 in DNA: TGCAGTGCTAGCCCCGTACGTGGAACCCAGTACTTC. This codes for CSASPVRGTQYF.

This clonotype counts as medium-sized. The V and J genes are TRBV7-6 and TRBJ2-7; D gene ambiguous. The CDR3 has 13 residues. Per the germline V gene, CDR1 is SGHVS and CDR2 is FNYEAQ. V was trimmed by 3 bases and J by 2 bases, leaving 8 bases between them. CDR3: CASSFSAAYEQYF. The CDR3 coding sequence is TGTGCCAGCAGCTTCTCGGCCGCCTACGAGCAGTACTTC. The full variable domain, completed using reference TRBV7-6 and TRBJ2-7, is GAGVSQSPRYKVTKRGQDVALRCDPISGHVSLYWYRQALGQGPEFLTYFNYEAQQDKSGLPNDRFSAERPEGSISTLTIQRTEQRDSAMYRCASSFSAAYEQYFGPGTRLTVT.